These 14 T cell receptor beta chains were all obtained from the same sample, sequenced in a study of low-dose radiotherapy and immunotherapy resistance in tumors. As for time point: after trial treatment. The treatment is: LDRT plus nivolumab, ipilimumab, low-dose cyclophosphamide and aspirin (RACIN trial). Primers used for first-strand cDNA, a TRAV- and TRBV-specific set, covered both alpha and beta chains. Both a constant-region primer and a V-primer adapter served to amplify TCRs across roughly 20 PCR cycles. TCRdb re-called the reads with MiXCR, one entry per CDR3 protein. The sample has around 60,000 distinct CDR3 sequences, about 25% seen once. The specimen was PBMCs, collected after low-dose radiotherapy plus immunotherapy. The origin of the receptors is a male donor with prostate cancer.

Ten or more counts support this clonotype. The V and J genes are TRBV5-6 and TRBJ2-4; no clear D gene. V was trimmed by 4 bases and J by 0 bases, leaving 8 bases between them. The CDR3 spans 14 residues. Germline V gene lookup returns CDR1 SGHDT and CDR2 YYEEEE. The CDR3: CASSPGLAKNIQYF. The CDR3 coding sequence is TGTGCCAGCAGCCCAGGCCTAGCCAAAAACATTCAGTACTTC.

This clonotype occurred many times. The gene calls are TRBV5-1 and TRBJ2-3; 11 bases are shared with TRBD2. The length of the CDR3 is 20 residues. Germline assignment: CDR1 SGHRS and CDR2 YFSETQ. With 4 bases clipped from V and 0 bases from J, the junction kept 16 bases outside the gene matches. DNA for the CDR3: TGCGCCAGCAGCCAACAGGGACTAGCGGCTACTGCCTCTAGCACAGATACGCAGTATTTT. Protein: CASSQQGLAATASSTDTQYF.

At least ten counts were recorded for this clonotype. The chain is built from TRBV7-2 and TRBJ1-1; D uncertain. Between the trimmed V and J ends, which lost 5 bases and 1 base, there was a span of 14 bases. The CDR3 is 15 amino acids. The germline CDR1 and CDR2 sequences are SGHTA and FQGNSA. The DNA for the CDR3 is TGTGCCAGCAGCCCCACGACGGTGCCGAACACTGAAGCTTTCTTT. Protein sequence: CASSPTTVPNTEAFF.

In this sample, this clonotype turned up many times. This chain uses TRBV5-5 with TRBJ2-7; the D call may be TRBD1 or TRBD2 (5 bases each). The CDR3 is made up of 16 amino acids. From germline, CDR1 is SGHKS and CDR2 YYEKEE (reference sequence). Between the trimmed V and J ends, which lost 1 base and 3 bases, there was a span of 17 bases. CDR3 in amino acids: CASSLLYGTGRYEQYF. The CDR3 coding sequence is TGTGCCAGCAGCTTGTTGTACGGGACGGGCCGCTACGAGCAGTACTTC.

Sample share makes this clonotype medium-sized. The genes are TRBV29-1 and TRBJ1-1, with TRBD1 identical over 8 bases. The CDR3 extends over 14 amino acids. V gave up 7 bases and J gave up 3 bases; unmatched junction bases: 10. The germline CDR1 and CDR2 sequences are SQVTM and ANQGSEA. Here the CDR3 reads CSAPAGGSYTEAFF. The CDR3 DNA reads as TGCAGCGCCCCGGCAGGGGGCAGTTACACTGAAGCTTTCTTT.

The J gene is TRBJ2-7, the V gene TRBV6-2 or TRBV6-3, with 8 bases aligning to TRBD2. Germline assignment: CDR1 MNHEY and CDR2 SVGEGT. CDR3 length: 15 residues. V lost 2 bases to trimming and J lost 5 bases; unmatched junction nucleotides: 8. CDR3 residues: CASSYIRGGGNEQYF. As DNA, the CDR3 is TGTGCCAGCAGTTACATTCGTGGCGGGGGGAACGAGCAGTACTTC.

This clonotype has at least ten counts. The J gene is TRBJ2-5, the V gene TRBV10-3; D is perhaps TRBD2 (6 bases). The CDR3 loop spans 14 amino acids. The V gene's germline CDR1 is ENHRY and CDR2 SYGVKD. The V and J ends lost 5 bases and 5 bases respectively, with 15 bases between them. CDR3 protein: CAISLGLSGETQYF. In nucleotides, the CDR3 is TGTGCCATCAGTTTGGGACTCTCTGGGGAGACCCAGTACTTC.

A remark on this clonotype: The DNA is omitted, as the CDR3 cannot be located on it reliably, and the CDR3 follows TCRdb's listing. The rearrangement joins TRBV19 to TRBJ2-2; the table assigns TRBD1, which was not confirmed against the DNA. The CDR3 extends over 19 residues, inclusive of both ends. Germline CDR1 LNHDA, CDR2 SQIVND (reference sequence). This CDR3 is CASNPQGALARSTGELFFF.

Many counts were recorded for this clonotype. The chain uses TRBV3-1 and TRBJ2-2; D is undetermined. In germline, CDR1 is LGHDT, CDR2 YNNKEL (reference sequence). This CDR3 is built from 17 residues. The V end lost 0 bases, the J end lost 2 bases, and 13 bases lay between the germline ends. The CDR3 here is CASSQDRNPGNTGELFF. The CDR3 DNA is TGTGCCAGCAGCCAAGATAGGAATCCCGGAAACACCGGGGAGCTGTTTTTT.

This clonotype was detected many times. CDR3 nucleotide sequence: TGCGCCAGCAGCCCCGACCTAGCGGCAACACTTAGTGGTGGCTACACCTTC. The encoded protein is CASSPDLAATLSGGYTF. V and J are TRBV5-1 and TRBJ1-2, with D unresolved. The CDR3 runs to 17 residues. The V end lost 4 bases, the J end lost 7 bases, and 26 bases lay between the germline ends. Germline lookup yields CDR1 SGHRS and CDR2 YFSETQ. Together with reference TRBV5-1 and TRBJ1-2, the CDR3 gives the full variable domain: KAGVTQTPRYLIKTRGQQVTLSCSPISGHRSVSWYQQTPGQGLQFLFEYFSETQRNKGNFPGRFSGRQFSNSRSEMNVSTLELGDSALYLCASSPDLAATLSGGYTFGSGTRLTVV.

The CDR3 loop reads CASSANRVPETQYF. The CDR3 nucleotides are TGTGCCAGCAGTGCCAACAGGGTGCCAGAGACCCAGTACTTC. The V call is TRBV2, the J call TRBJ2-5, with D possibly matching TRBD1 (6 bases). V dropped 4 bases and J dropped 4 bases, with 13 bases sitting between them. The CDR3 extends over 14 amino acids. Germline V gene lookup returns CDR1 SNHLY and CDR2 FYNNEI. Full variable domain (rest looked up from reference TRBV2 and TRBJ2-5): EPEVTQTPSHQVTQMGQEVILRCVPISNHLYFYWYRQILGQKVEFLVSFYNNEISEKSEIFDDQFSVERPDGSNFTLKIRSTKLEDSAMYFCASSANRVPETQYFGPGTRLLVL.

This clonotype was detected only a few times. The CDR3 loop is CATSRVGNEKLFF. For the CDR3, the DNA is TGTGCCACCAGCAGAGTCGGTAATGAAAAACTGTTTTTT. The gene calls are TRBV15 and TRBJ1-4, with D uncertain. The ends were cut back, 1 base at V and 4 bases at J, with 4 bases in the middle. The CDR3 spans 13 residues. CDR1 is LNHNV and CDR2 is YYDKDF in the germline V gene (reference sequence).

The rearrangement links TRBV30 to TRBJ2-7, with TRBD1 matching over 8 bases. The germline V gene has CDR1 GTSNPN and CDR2 SVGIG (reference sequence). Germline trimming cut 2 bases from V and 9 bases from J; bases unmatched to any gene: 6. The CDR3 runs to 12 residues. The DNA for the CDR3 is TGTGCCTGGAGTACAGGGGGTTGGGGGCAGTACTTC. This sequence encodes CAWSTGGWGQYF.

There are many counts of this clonotype. The chain joins TRBV7-2 to TRBJ2-5; D is possibly TRBD2 (6 bases). Looked up from germline, CDR1 is SGHTA and CDR2 is FQGNSA. CDR3 length: 14 amino acids. V dropped 8 bases and J dropped 3 bases, with 16 bases sitting between them. CDR3 sequence reads: CASGRSVVEETQYF. DNA of the CDR3: TGTGCCAGCGGGAGGTCCGTCGTCGAAGAGACCCAGTACTTC.